This TCR beta chain was observed in a study of OX40 agonist ivuxolimab in advanced cancers. Context from the whole study: Ivuxolimab was a fully human IgG2 agonistic monoclonal antibody targeting the costimulatory receptor OX40 (CD134). Intravenous ivuxolimab was administered to patients every 2 weeks at six dose levels: 0.01, 0.1, 0.3, 1.5, 3 and 10 mg/kg. In the dose-escalation cohort, 70% to 90% of patients were male, and the mean age was roughly 60 years with a range of roughly 20 to 80. Peripheral TCRbeta sequencing aimed to test whether ivuxolimab altered TCR sequence diversity and caused clonal T-cell expansion. Partial responses occurred in three dose-escalation patients: two with cutaneous melanoma and one with hepatocellular carcinoma. The paper covers the monotherapy dose-escalation part of the phase I ivuxolimab trial, which included N of about 51 patients. Prior anti-PD-1, anti-PD-L1 or anti-CTLA-4 therapy was permitted, and less than 45% of dose-escalation patients had received checkpoint inhibitors. Among the roughly 50 dose-escalation patients, approximately 20 had hepatocellular carcinoma, some 15 melanoma, 9 renal cell carcinoma and 9 head and neck cancer.

Patients with autoimmune disease history or receiving systemic immunosuppression were excluded from the trial. In every dose cohort, peripheral blood was drawn for TCR sequencing at baseline, cycle 4 day 1, and cycle 7 day 1. The samples were drawn from a first-in-human, open-label, multicenter phase I dose-escalation trial of ivuxolimab. Adults with locally advanced or metastatic melanoma, renal cell carcinoma, hepatocellular carcinoma or head and neck squamous cell carcinoma were enrolled in the trial. Before TCR sequencing, CD4+ T cells and CD8+ T cells from peripheral blood were sorted into separate populations. The CDR1 and CDR2 encoded by the germline V gene are SGHNT and YENEEA. V and J lose 8 bases and 7 bases, and a span of 12 bases separates them. Measured from the cysteine to the phenylalanine, the CDR3 is 11 residues long. The retained sequence is limited to the CDR3, 33 bases, with the frame set at the first base.

Study-wide conclusions, independent of this receptor: Low levels of normalized T-cell clonal expansion were also seen in some patients who did not respond. On average, CD8+ T cells showed more expanded clones than CD4+ T cells after ivuxolimab. Which antigens the clonally expanded peripheral T cells were specific for was not determined. Partial responders in the 0.1-3.0 mg/kg groups had among the lowest normalized peripheral clonal expansion, especially among CD8+ T cells. Clonal expansion of both CD4+ and CD8+ blood T cells was observed from baseline to week 6 at doses 0.1 to 3.0 mg/kg.

Points on this clone: Its antigen remains undetermined. Base quality data are lacking; no much larger clone is found one base away.

Genomic DNA was isolated from the sorted cells so that the TCRbeta CDR3 region could be sequenced. TCRbeta CDR3 regions were sequenced using the immunoSEQ Assay. In its TCRdb copy, this immuneACCESS table keeps in-frame sequences only and misses some clones. Where compared with another copy, unresolved V genes explain less than half of these, and the others have no known cause. Counted in this sample were around 150,000 clones; over 75% of them appeared once. Around 1% of the sample goes to the ten largest clones. The input for sequencing was CD4+ or CD8+ T cells sorted from blood, taken in a trial of the OX40 agonist ivuxolimab. The source is an adult with an advanced solid tumor such as melanoma, head and neck, liver or kidney cancer. The chain links TRBV11-3 with TRBJ2-7, with the D gene possibly TRBD1 or TRBD2, each one fitting 6 bases. The DNA is TGTGCCAGCTTGGGGGGCGGGGAGCAGTACTTC. Translated, it reads CASLGGGEQYF.